The next 28 T cell receptor beta chains were all read from a single sample in a study of blood T cell repertoires in COVID-19. The method was immunoSEQ multiplex PCR; TCRdb's version includes in-frame clones alone and lacks a portion of them. The sample carries 120,000 or so clones, about 80% recorded once. The sequenced sample consisted of peripheral blood. The receptor source for this set is a woman aged 45-65 years with acute or convalescent COVID-19.

The rearrangement links TRBV29-1 to TRBJ1-1; TRBD1 matches 8 bases. The CDR3 is 11 amino acids. Looked up from germline, CDR1 is SQVTM and CDR2 is ANQGSEA. V dropped 4 bases and J dropped 14; count of bases not matched to a gene: 9. The CDR3 coding sequence is TGCAGCGTTGTGGAGCTCCGGGACAGGTTCTTT. Protein sequence: CSVVELRDRFF. The full variable domain, its missing parts supplied by reference TRBV29-1 and TRBJ1-1, is SAVISQKPSRDICQRGTSLTIQCQVDSQVTMMFWYRQQPGQSLTLIATANQGSEATYESGFVIDKFPISRPNLTFSTLTVSNMSPEDSSIYLCSVVELRDRFFGQGTRLTVV.

A note on this clone: One junction end disagrees with the germline gene, perhaps due to a read error. This sequence joins TRBV7-3 and TRBJ2-1; weak D call: TRBD1 (6 bases). The germline V gene encodes CDR1 SGHTA and CDR2 FQGTGA. CDR3 length: 13 residues. The DNA of the CDR3 is TGTGCCAGCAGCTACAACAGGGATAATGGGCAGTTCTTC. Amino acid sequence: CASSYNRDNGQFF. The variable domain in full, with the rest retrieved from reference TRBV7-3 and TRBJ2-1, is GAGVSQTPSNKVTEKGKYVELRCDPISGHTALYWYRQSLGQGPEFLIYFQGTGAADDSGLPNDRFFAVRPEGSVSTLKIQRTERGDSAVYLCASSYNRDNGQFFGPGTRLTVL.

The chain links TRBV30 to TRBJ1-6; no definite D call. V was clipped by 0 bases and J by 0 bases, with 12 bases between them. The length of the CDR3 is 17 residues. Germline CDR1 is GTSNPN and CDR2 is SVGIG (reference sequence). In DNA form, the CDR3 reads TGTGCCTGGAGTGTCCCCTTCACGAGCTCCTATAATTCACCCCTCCACTTT. This gives the protein CAWSVPFTSSYNSPLHF.

This clone has only one observation. The chain joins TRBV11-2 to TRBJ2-5; D unresolved. CDR1 and CDR2 from the germline V gene are SGHAT and FQNNGV. This CDR3 contains 16 residues. With 2 bases removed from V and 5 bases from J, the gap between germline ends came to 18 bases. The CDR3 loop reads CASSLIMTALTETQYF. CDR3 nucleotide sequence: TGTGCCAGCAGCTTAATAATGACTGCGCTCACGGAGACCCAGTACTTC.

The V gene is TRBV9, the J gene TRBJ1-3, with D hard to call. Per germline, CDR1 SGDLS and CDR2 YYNGEE. The V and J ends lost 0 bases and 4 bases respectively, with 17 bases between them. CDR3 length equals 17 residues. DNA for the CDR3: TGTGCCAGCAGCGTAGAAGCTATGTCCGTGGGCGGAAACACCATATATTTT. Amino acid sequence: CASSVEAMSVGGNTIYF.

As DNA, the CDR3 is TGCAGCGCCGAGGGGACAGAGGACTACGAGCAGTACTTC. Its protein product is CSAEGTEDYEQYF. The rearrangement joins TRBV29-1 to TRBJ2-7; TRBD1 matches 7 bases. V shed 7 bases and J 3 bases; nucleotides not matched to a gene: 9. CDR1 is SQVTM, CDR2 ANQGSEA, per germline. The CDR3 runs to 13 residues.

The chain is built from TRBV30 and TRBJ1-2; D is possibly TRBD1 (5 bases). The CDR3 length is 13 residues. Germline CDR1 is GTSNPN and CDR2 is SVGIG (reference sequence). Trimming took off 2 bases at V and 6 bases at J, with 13 bases between the two ends. The CDR3 region is CAWSLQGGDGYTF. The CDR3 coding sequence is TGTGCCTGGAGTCTGCAGGGAGGGGATGGCTACACCTTC.

This clone has a handful of counts. The chain is built from TRBV18 and TRBJ1-2, with D perhaps TRBD1 (6 bases). V was pared by 5 bases and J by 14 bases, with 21 bases between. CDR1 and CDR2 (germline): KGHSH, LQKENI. This CDR3 is built from 13 residues. CDR3 loop: CASSRGDYRPRTF. CDR3 coding DNA: TGTGCCAGCTCAAGGGGGGACTACAGACCCAGGACCTTC.

The chain couples TRBV21-1 to TRBJ2-7; the table gives TRBD2 as D, unverified against the DNA. TRBV21-1 is a pseudogene locus. The length of the CDR3 is 15 residues. The CDR3 is CASSKVPVKSYEQYF. In DNA, the CDR3 is TGTGCCAGCAGCAAAGTTCCGGTAAAATCCTACGAGCAGTACTTC.

This rearrangement joins TRBV30 to TRBJ1-1; D gene ambiguous. V shed 0 bases and J shed 5 bases, with 10 bases lying between them. CDR1 GTSNPN and CDR2 SVGIG come from the germline V gene (reference sequence). There are 13 residues in the CDR3. CDR3 in amino acids: CAWSVIWRTEAFF. The CDR3 region has the DNA TGTGCCTGGAGTGTGATTTGGCGGACTGAAGCTTTCTTT.

The rearrangement uses TRBV19 and TRBJ1-2; tentative D call: TRBD1 (5 bases). Trimming took 10 bases from V and 2 from J, leaving 17 bases between them. Germline CDR1 reads LNHDA; CDR2 reads SQIVND (reference sequence). The CDR3 covers 14 residues. The CDR3 DNA reads TGTGCCACCCGGAAGGGTCAGGGCAACTATGGCTACACCTTC. Translating gives CATRKGQGNYGYTF.

This chain connects TRBV3-1 (or the pseudogene TRBV3-2) to TRBJ2-1; D perhaps matches TRBD2 (6 bases). Trimming cost V 0 bases and J 0 bases, with 15 bases left between them. From germline, CDR1 is LGHDT and CDR2 YNNKEL (reference sequence). This CDR3 spans 18 amino acids. The CDR3 bases are TGTGCCAGCAGCCAAGAACGTGCGAGGGGAGGCTCCTACAATGAGCAGTTCTTC. This sequence encodes CASSQERARGGSYNEQFF.

The chain joins TRBV2 to TRBJ1-5; D possibly corresponds to TRBD1 (5 bases). The CDR3 consists of 15 residues. V was shortened by 5 bases and J by 4 bases, with 15 bases between the two germline ends. The V gene's germline CDR1 is SNHLY and CDR2 FYNNEI. CDR3 region: CASSRSQAINQPQHF. The CDR3 region has the DNA TGTGCCAGCAGTCGTTCACAGGCGATTAATCAGCCCCAGCATTTT.

This chain joins TRBV28 and TRBJ1-4, with D tentatively TRBD1 (5 bases). The CDR3 has 14 residues. Germline V gene data show CDR1 as MDHEN and CDR2 as SYDVKM. V lost 6 bases, J lost 5 bases, and 13 bases lay in between. The CDR3 DNA is TGTGCCAGCAGATCCACCGGGGGGAATGAAAAACTGTTTTTT. Protein: CASRSTGGNEKLFF.

The chain recombines TRBV18 with TRBJ2-7, with 8 positions matching TRBD2. CDR1 KGHSH and CDR2 LQKENI come from the germline V gene. J lost 1 base, V lost 4 bases, and 6 bases had no gene match. The CDR3 sequence is 15 residues long. The CDR3 loop reads CASSRWSGRSYEQYF. In DNA form, the CDR3 reads TGTGCCAGCTCACGCTGGAGCGGGAGATCCTACGAGCAGTACTTC.

The V call is TRBV30, the J call TRBJ1-6, with 7 bases that match TRBD1. Unmatched junction bases numbered 4, after V lost 3 bases and J lost 5 bases. Germline CDR1 GTSNPN, CDR2 SVGIG (reference sequence). CDR3 length: 14 residues. CDR3 coding DNA: TGTGCCTGGAGGTCCGGGACAGATAATTCACCCCTCCACTTT. Residues: CAWRSGTDNSPLHF.

V is TRBV13 and J is TRBJ1-6, with TRBD1 matching over 9 bases. The CDR3 sequence is 14 residues long. The J segment lost 10 bases and the V segment lost 6 bases, leaving 7 bases of the junction unmatched. From germline, CDR1 is PRHDT and CDR2 FYEKMQ (reference sequence). CDR3 residues: CASRVDRGHSPLHF. DNA of the CDR3: TGTGCCAGCAGAGTGGACAGGGGACACTCACCCCTCCACTTT.

The chain has TRBV27 and TRBJ2-1, with 12 bases identical to TRBD2. From germline, CDR1 is MNHEY and CDR2 SMNVEV (reference sequence). The trim removed 7 bases at V and 8 bases at J, leaving 12 bases unmatched. The CDR3 length is 16 residues. The CDR3 loop is CASTPARTSGKYEQFF. In DNA, the CDR3 is TGTGCCAGCACGCCTGCCCGGACTAGCGGGAAATATGAGCAGTTCTTC.

This chain uses TRBV25-1 with TRBJ2-3; D remains ambiguous. V lost 8 bases and J 0 bases, leaving 3 bases between the germline ends. CDR3 length: 11 amino acids. Germline CDR1 is MGHDK and CDR2 is SYGVNS. The DNA of the CDR3 is TGTGCCAGCCTTAGCACAGATACGCAGTATTTT. This encodes CASLSTDTQYF.

The V gene is TRBV4-1, the J gene TRBJ1-2, with 9 positions matching TRBD1. This CDR3 has 14 residues. Germline V gives CDR1 MGHRA, CDR2 YSYEKL. The trim removed 3 bases at V and 7 bases at J, leaving 6 bases unmatched. The CDR3 reads CASSQTGGGGGYTF. The CDR3 DNA follows: TGCGCCAGCAGCCAGACAGGGGGTGGAGGTGGCTACACCTTC.

A single count supports this clone. This sequence joins TRBV13 and TRBJ1-4; D perhaps matches TRBD1 (6 bases). The CDR3 totals 17 residues. CDR1 and CDR2 from the germline V gene are PRHDT and FYEKMQ (reference sequence). V gave up 4 bases and J gave up 0 bases, with 15 bases separating them. The CDR3 is CASSSSGTPTTNEKLFF. The CDR3 bases are TGTGCCAGCAGCTCCTCCGGGACACCCACAACTAATGAAAAACTGTTTTTT.

The chain is built from TRBV19 and TRBJ2-7; TRBD2 matches 15 bases. CDR1 and CDR2 (germline): LNHDA, SQIVND (reference sequence). This CDR3 contains 15 residues. The V and J ends lost 5 bases and 7 bases, in that order; junction bases with no gene match: 6. For the CDR3, the DNA is TGTGCCAGTAGTCCGTGGGGACTAGCGGGAGGAGAGCAGTACTTC. Translating gives CASSPWGLAGGEQYF.

A remark on this clone: Germline and junction disagree at one end, which may indicate a read error. This chain joins TRBV28 and TRBJ2-1; 10 nucleotides agree with TRBD2. The CDR3 covers 14 residues. CDR1 is MDHEN and CDR2 is SYDVKM in the germline V gene. CDR3 region: CASSLLGIAGGGLF. CDR3 DNA sequence: TGTGCCAGCAGTTTATTGGGGATAGCGGGGGGAGGACTCTTC.

The V call is TRBV6-1, the J call TRBJ1-4; no firm D call. Germline V gene sequence: CDR1 MNHNS, CDR2 SASEGT. Deletions cut 5 bases from V and 3 bases from J, with 13 bases between. This CDR3 region has 15 residues. The CDR3 bases are TGTGCCAGCAGTCCGCCGGGAGAGTCTAATGAAAAACTGTTTTTT. Residues: CASSPPGESNEKLFF.

The V gene is TRBV6-6, the J gene TRBJ2-1; no clear D gene. The CDR3 spans 13 residues. With 8 bases removed from V and 10 bases from J, the gap between germline ends came to 18 bases. Germline loops: CDR1 MNHNY, CDR2 SVGAGI (reference sequence). The CDR3 coding sequence is TGTGCCAGCTCGTCGGTTAGCCGTGGGGAGCAGTTCTTC. Protein sequence: CASSSVSRGEQFF.

The V gene is TRBV14, the J gene TRBJ2-7, with 9 positions matching TRBD1. The CDR3 covers 15 residues. Germline loops: CDR1 SGHDN, CDR2 FVKESK. J was trimmed by 3 bases and V by 5 bases; bases with no gene match: 8. The CDR3 reads CASSSWTGDSYEQYF. The CDR3, as DNA: TGTGCCAGCAGCTCCTGGACAGGGGACAGCTACGAGCAGTACTTC.

This chain links TRBV7-3 with TRBJ2-2; 11 nucleotides line up with TRBD2. With V trimmed by 5 bases and J by 4 bases, 6 bases remained unmatched. Germline V gene data show CDR1 as SGHTA and CDR2 as FQGTGA. This CDR3 spans 16 amino acids. CDR3 amino acids: CASSTSGSWGTGELFF. CDR3 coding DNA: TGTGCCAGCAGCACTAGCGGGAGTTGGGGCACCGGGGAGCTGTTTTTT.

The chain recombines TRBV5-5 with TRBJ1-5; D may be TRBD1 (5 bases). Germline V gives CDR1 SGHKS, CDR2 YYEKEE (reference sequence). V lost 4 bases and J 7 bases, leaving 15 bases between the germline ends. This CDR3 contains 14 residues. The CDR3 here is CASSLVWGGQPQHF. CDR3 nucleotide sequence: TGTGCCAGCAGCCTCGTTTGGGGGGGACAGCCCCAGCATTTT.